The rows below give T cell receptor beta chains drawn from one sample of a study of blood T cell repertoires in COVID-19. Some clones are missing from TCRdb's copy, which holds only in-frame ones; the method was immunoSEQ multiplex PCR. The sample comprises 250,000 or so clones, 89% of which are singletons, and just under 0.95% rests with the top ten. What was sequenced was peripheral blood. The receptors were gathered from a middle-aged woman who had recovered from COVID-19. CDR3s leave out the opening cysteine and the closing phenylalanine or tryptophan. A D gene is named only where the DNA matches it firmly.

d_gene: NA
j_gene: TRBJ1-6
v_gene: TRBV7-3
CDR3aa: ASSLGSDNSPLH

d_gene: NA
j_gene: TRBJ2-5
v_gene: TRBV2
CDR3aa: ASNAGRRETQY

d_gene: TRBD1
j_gene: TRBJ2-5
v_gene: TRBV29-1
CDR3aa: SVDRGRETQY

d_gene: TRBD2
j_gene: TRBJ2-4
v_gene: TRBV18
CDR3aa: ASSPVSSGPFDIQY

d_gene: NA
j_gene: TRBJ2-7
v_gene: TRBV13
CDR3aa: ASSFKQGGPFYEQY

d_gene: NA
j_gene: TRBJ2-2
v_gene: TRBV29-1
CDR3aa: STTSNGELF

d_gene: NA
j_gene: TRBJ1-1
v_gene: TRBV28
CDR3aa: ASSYRDTEAF

d_gene: NA
j_gene: TRBJ1-1
v_gene: TRBV29-1
CDR3aa: SVATGLTSDRTEAF

d_gene: NA
j_gene: TRBJ1-6
v_gene: TRBV7-9
CDR3aa: ASSLAHQGSGSPLH

d_gene: NA
j_gene: TRBJ1-4
v_gene: TRBV3-1/TRBV3-2
CDR3aa: ASSQDWGANEKLF

d_gene: TRBD1
j_gene: TRBJ2-1
v_gene: TRBV6-2/TRBV6-3
CDR3aa: ASSYMGQGTNEQF

d_gene: TRBD1
j_gene: TRBJ1-1
v_gene: TRBV5-1
CDR3aa: ASSGQGAMNTEAF

d_gene: TRBD2
j_gene: TRBJ2-7
v_gene: TRBV18
CDR3aa: ASSPKASGIYEQY

d_gene: TRBD2
j_gene: TRBJ2-7
v_gene: TRBV18
CDR3aa: ASSPQGLAVTTYEQY

d_gene: TRBD1
j_gene: TRBJ2-3
v_gene: TRBV7-6
CDR3aa: ASSTSPGQGATDTQY

d_gene: NA
j_gene: TRBJ2-3
v_gene: TRBV28
CDR3aa: ASSPGTSTDTQY

d_gene: NA
j_gene: TRBJ1-2
v_gene: TRBV3-1/TRBV3-2
CDR3aa: ASSQAPDSYGYT

d_gene: TRBD2
j_gene: TRBJ2-3
v_gene: TRBV3-1/TRBV3-2
CDR3aa: ASSQDLLAGSDTQY

d_gene: TRBD2
j_gene: TRBJ2-7
v_gene: TRBV3-1/TRBV3-2
CDR3aa: ASSQGTGTSRHYEQY

d_gene: TRBD2
j_gene: TRBJ2-3
v_gene: TRBV19
CDR3aa: ASSTPGLAGADTQY

d_gene: TRBD1
j_gene: TRBJ1-4
v_gene: TRBV7-8
CDR3aa: ASGIHGQGAANEKLF

d_gene: NA
j_gene: TRBJ2-1
v_gene: TRBV5-1
CDR3aa: ASSFPTAAPDSSSYNEQF

d_gene: TRBD2
j_gene: TRBJ2-5
v_gene: TRBV24-1
CDR3aa: ATSDPGLAGGPGQETQY

d_gene: NA
j_gene: TRBJ2-7
v_gene: TRBV28
CDR3aa: ASTPPRGEQY

d_gene: TRBD1
j_gene: TRBJ2-1
v_gene: TRBV27
CDR3aa: ASSITGQGLYNEQF

d_gene: TRBD1
j_gene: TRBJ2-5
v_gene: TRBV5-6
CDR3aa: ASSSGTAVKTQY

d_gene: TRBD2
j_gene: TRBJ2-7
v_gene: TRBV19
CDR3aa: ASSIRAAGVLGSYEQY

d_gene: TRBD1
j_gene: TRBJ1-6
v_gene: TRBV6-1
CDR3aa: ASSDTGVYSPLH

d_gene: TRBD2
j_gene: TRBJ2-7
v_gene: TRBV9
CDR3aa: ASSGTSAGPSYEQY

d_gene: NA
j_gene: TRBJ2-1
v_gene: TRBV18
CDR3aa: ASSPEQAYNEQF

d_gene: NA
j_gene: TRBJ2-3
v_gene: TRBV5-1
CDR3aa: ASSSAPSADTQY

d_gene: TRBD2
j_gene: TRBJ2-7
v_gene: TRBV3-1/TRBV3-2
CDR3aa: ASSRYVPGLGSLYEQY

d_gene: TRBD2
j_gene: TRBJ2-5
v_gene: TRBV5-1
CDR3aa: ASSLAGGETQY

d_gene: TRBD1
j_gene: TRBJ1-6
v_gene: TRBV5-1
CDR3aa: ASSPTTGGNSPLH

d_gene: TRBD2
j_gene: TRBJ2-3
v_gene: TRBV7-3
CDR3aa: ASSPRTSGITDTQY

d_gene: NA
j_gene: TRBJ2-7
v_gene: TRBV21-1
CDR3aa: ASSTTPTGNDEQY

d_gene: TRBD2
j_gene: TRBJ2-7
v_gene: TRBV27
CDR3aa: ASSLGRGAQYEQY

d_gene: TRBD2
j_gene: TRBJ2-5
v_gene: TRBV19
CDR3aa: ASSGTSGGQETQY

d_gene: NA
j_gene: TRBJ1-2
v_gene: TRBV27
CDR3aa: ASSLAGPANYGYT

d_gene: NA
j_gene: TRBJ2-7
v_gene: TRBV28
CDR3aa: ASTETYEQY

d_gene: NA
j_gene: TRBJ1-3
v_gene: TRBV5-4
CDR3aa: ASSFRTSGNTIY

d_gene: NA
j_gene: TRBJ2-4
v_gene: TRBV10-1
CDR3aa: ASSESSGLAKNIQY

d_gene: NA
j_gene: TRBJ1-2
v_gene: TRBV7-2
CDR3aa: ASSPLSRGEGGYT